This T cell receptor beta chain is from a study of blood T cell repertoires in COVID-19. For the study at large: COVID-19 samples from acute and convalescent phases originated in the United States, Italy and Spain. Sources were T cells, B-cell-depleted T cells, or PBMCs; the material itself was cDNA or gDNA.

During active infection, Seattle patients enrolled and were then monitored through disease. Under the authors' procedure: Reference gene primers were amplified, and this amplification served to estimate nucleated cell counts. Profiled with immunoSEQ multiplex PCR; TCRdb holds only in-frame clones, not every one. V and J calls and clone size come straight from that table; D and trimming were deduced from the DNA. The table shows more than 300,000 clones, with about 90% occurring only once. The CDR3 sequence is 15 residues long. From germline, CDR1 is PRHDT and CDR2 FYEKMQ (reference sequence). With V trimmed by 5 bases and J by 4 bases, 9 bases remained unmatched.

The chain joins TRBV13 to TRBJ2-5; the match to TRBD2 covers 8 bases. Sequences were obtained from peripheral blood. The receptor comes from a woman aged 50 to 65 with COVID-19, enrolled during active disease. The chain's CDR3 is CASSVSGIGLETQYF. As DNA, the CDR3 is TGTGCCAGCAGCGTTAGCGGGATAGGATTAGAGACCCAGTACTTC.